What follows are 3 T cell receptor beta chains derived from one specimen sequenced in a study of blood T cells in healthy people across ages. The authors ran a second PCR of about 7 to 11 cycles using a sample-barcoded 5' primer and a J-beta primer mix. Using its own MiXCR run on the 5' RACE reads, TCRdb lists one record per CDR3 protein. The sample records 1.5 million to 2 million distinct CDR3 sequences, roughly 28% being singletons. Sequenced material: blood. The receptors come from a woman in her 30s in good health.

The chain is built from TRBV29-1 and TRBJ2-2; TRBD1 might be the D (6 bases). Germline loops: CDR1 SQVTM, CDR2 ANQGSEA. The length of the CDR3 is 15 residues. Trimming took 6 bases from V and 0 from J, leaving 14 bases between them. The CDR3 protein is CSVTSGVPNTGELFF. Here the CDR3 DNA reads TGCAGCGTGACCTCAGGGGTCCCGAACACCGGGGAGCTGTTTTTT.

This clonotype was found many times. The V gene is TRBV5-1, the J gene TRBJ2-1; 12 bases fit TRBD2. CDR1 SGHRS and CDR2 YFSETQ come from the germline V gene. The CDR3 consists of 16 residues. V lost 0 bases to trimming and J lost 5 bases; unmatched junction nucleotides: 3. The CDR3 loop is CASSLEWTSGNNEQFF. The DNA for the CDR3 is TGCGCCAGCAGCTTGGAGTGGACTAGCGGGAACAATGAGCAGTTCTTC.

This clonotype was picked up many times. This chain connects TRBV14 to TRBJ2-7, with D hard to call. Germline V gene data show CDR1 as SGHDN and CDR2 as FVKESK. V was cut by 1 base and J by 3 bases, with 10 bases left in between. The length of the CDR3 is 14 residues. The CDR3 nucleotides are TGTGCCAGCAGCCAAGTCCTGGGGAACTACGAGCAGTACTTC. Translating gives CASSQVLGNYEQYF.